This TCR beta chain was sequenced for a study of vaccination effects on CD4 cells after COVID-19. Profiled with immunoSEQ multiplex PCR; TCRdb holds only in-frame clones, not every one. The profile shows about 26,000 clones, more than 75% of them singletons. Before sequencing took place, the ViraFEST assay used viral peptide pools to expand antigen-specific CD4+ T cells. Investigators separated out CD4+ T cells once approximately 10 days of culture had passed. PCR showed that the person got SARS-CoV-2 infection at some point between March and December 2020. Germline V gene lookup returns CDR1 KGHSH and CDR2 LQKENI. The V end lost 3 bases, the J end lost 5 bases, and 12 bases lay between the germline ends. CDR3 length equals 14 residues. Turning to this clone: Its cognate antigen is unknown.

The TCR was taken from a human donor who had a prior SARS-CoV-2 infection. Specimen: CD4+ T cells from PBMCs cultured with HCoV-NL63 spike peptides, collected before COVID-19 vaccination. The chain carries TRBV18 and TRBJ2-3; D is unresolved. CDR3: CASSPKASGDTQYF. The CDR3 DNA sequence: TGTGCCAGCTCACCTAAGGCCTCGGGAGATACGCAGTATTTT.